Below, one T cell receptor beta chain is given with its context. Generated by immunoSEQ multiplex PCR, the TCRdb table keeps only in-frame clones and is missing some. The table lists roughly 14,000 clones, 60% to 85% of them singletons, with about 15% in the top ten. V was cut by 5 bases and J by 2 bases, with 13 bases left in between. The germline CDR1 and CDR2 sequences are MGHDK and SYGVNS. The CDR3 totals 14 residues. The data derive from a study of control samples from healthy donors and cancer patients. This receptor was taken from a female donor with lung cancer. V usage is TRBV25-1 and J usage is TRBJ2-7; D ambiguous. The specimen sequenced was formalin-fixed, paraffin-embedded tissue. The CDR3 reads CASSSETSPYEQYF. The CDR3 DNA reads as TGTGCCAGCAGTTCAGAGACCTCCCCCTACGAGCAGTACTTC.